This passage covers 2 T cell receptor beta chains from one sample sequenced in a study of sequential checkpoint blockade in melanoma. The treatment was: randomized to nivolumab then ipilimumab (arm A) or the reverse (arm B). Only in-frame clones appear in the TCRdb table, and some are missing; sequencing was by immunoSEQ multiplex PCR. The repertoire holds approximately 21,000 clones, with around 82% as singletons. The material was CD8+ T cells sorted from blood (inferred from file names), obtained from a patient given nivolumab and ipilimumab in sequence. These receptors were obtained from a human donor with melanoma.

The J gene is TRBJ2-1, the V gene TRBV9, with D possibly matching TRBD1 (6 bases). The V end lost 6 bases, the J end lost 0 bases, and 16 bases lay between the germline ends. Per germline, CDR1 SGDLS and CDR2 YYNGEE. The CDR3 is 16 residues long. The CDR3 here is CASTESGESSYNEQFF. CDR3 DNA: TGTGCCAGCACCGAATCAGGGGAAAGCTCCTACAATGAGCAGTTCTTC. Looking up the rest from reference TRBV9 and TRBJ2-1 gives the full variable domain: DSGVTQTPKHLITATGQRVTLRCSPRSGDLSVYWYQQSLDQGLQFLIQYYNGEERAKGNILERFSAQQFPDLHSELNLSSLELGDSALYFCASTESGESSYNEQFFGPGTRLTVL.

In its sample, this clone was seen once. V gene TRBV18 combines with J gene TRBJ1-1, with 9 bases aligning to TRBD1. After removal of 6 bases from V and 1 base from J, the junction contained 6 bases not matched to a gene. The CDR3 spans 15 residues. Per the germline V gene, CDR1 is KGHSH and CDR2 is LQKENI. The CDR3 DNA is TGTGCCAGCTCTAACCTGGGACAGGGGAACACTGAAGCTTTCTTT. It encodes CASSNLGQGNTEAFF.